This T cell receptor (beta chain) comes out of a study of Graves' ophthalmopathy and Graves' hyperthyroidism. Study results and caveats: Among expanded thyroid clonotypes above 0.001 frequency, most also occurred in blood.

As the template, RNA transcripts were used to amplify TCR beta CDR3 regions. First-round RT-PCR with HTBI primers preceded a second-round multiplex PCR. From the multiplex PCR reads, TCRdb called clonotypes with MiXCR, one entry per CDR3 protein. The data hold about 740,000 distinct CDR3 sequences, with roughly 41% observed a single time. Only one count was recorded for this clonotype. Antigen specificity is unknown. Per the germline V gene, CDR1 is MGHDK and CDR2 is SYGVNS. This CDR3 is built from 18 residues. The V and J ends lost 2 bases and 3 bases respectively, with 22 bases between them. The chain carries TRBV25-1 and TRBJ2-5; the D gene is possibly TRBD2 (7 bases). This clonotype was sampled from an adult man with Graves' ophthalmopathy. Sequencing was carried out using peripheral blood. CDR3 protein: CASSEPTTTGLDEETQYF. In nucleotides, the CDR3 is TGTGCCAGCAGTGAACCTACAACGACAGGACTAGACGAAGAGACCCAGTACTTC. The entire variable domain, with the rest obtained from reference TRBV25-1 and TRBJ2-5, is as follows: EADIYQTPRYLVIGTGKKITLECSQTMGHDKMYWYQQDPGMELHLIHYSYGVNSTEKGDLSSESTVSRIRTEHFPLTLESARPSHTSQYLCASSEPTTTGLDEETQYFGPGTRLLVL.